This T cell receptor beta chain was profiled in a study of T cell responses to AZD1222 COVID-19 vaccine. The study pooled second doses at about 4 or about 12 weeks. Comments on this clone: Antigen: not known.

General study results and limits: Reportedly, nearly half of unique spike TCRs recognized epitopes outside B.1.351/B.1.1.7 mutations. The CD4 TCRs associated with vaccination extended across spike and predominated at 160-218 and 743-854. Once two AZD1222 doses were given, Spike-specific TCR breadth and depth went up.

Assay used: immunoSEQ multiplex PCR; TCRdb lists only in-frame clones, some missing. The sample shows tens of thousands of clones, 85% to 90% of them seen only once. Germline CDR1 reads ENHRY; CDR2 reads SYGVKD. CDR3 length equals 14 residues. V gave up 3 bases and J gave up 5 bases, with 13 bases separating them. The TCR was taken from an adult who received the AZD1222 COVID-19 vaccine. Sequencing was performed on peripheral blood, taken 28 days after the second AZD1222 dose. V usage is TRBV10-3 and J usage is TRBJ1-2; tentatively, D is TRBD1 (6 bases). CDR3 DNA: TGTGCCATCAGTGATGGGGGGCAAAGGTATGGCTACACCTTC. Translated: CAISDGGQRYGYTF.